This entry describes one TCR beta chain. Antigen unknown. This entry comes from a study of T cell responses to AZD1222 COVID-19 vaccine. V was clipped by 4 bases and J by 1 base, with 7 bases between them. Per the germline V gene, CDR1 is SGHAT and CDR2 is FQNNGV. CDR3 length: 13 amino acids. Sequenced by immunoSEQ multiplex PCR; TCRdb stores in-frame clones only, minus some. The profile shows roughly 180,000 clones, about 95% of them singletons. Points from the study as a whole: Within unmutated variant regions lay the reported targets of nearly half of spike-specific TCRs.

The source material was peripheral blood, sampled on day 0 of AZD1222 vaccination. This rearrangement joins TRBV11-2 to TRBJ2-5; a weak D match, TRBD2 (5 bases). The TCR was taken from an adult in good health. CDR3 nucleotide sequence: TGTGCCAGCAGCTCCGGGATCCAAGAGACCCAGTACTTC. Its protein product is CASSSGIQETQYF. Together with reference TRBV11-2 and TRBJ2-5, the CDR3 gives the full variable domain: EAGVAQSPRYKIIEKRQSVAFWCNPISGHATLYWYQQILGQGPKLLIQFQNNGVVDDSQLPKDRFSAERLKGVDSTLKIQPAKLEDSAVYLCASSSGIQETQYFGPGTRLLVL.